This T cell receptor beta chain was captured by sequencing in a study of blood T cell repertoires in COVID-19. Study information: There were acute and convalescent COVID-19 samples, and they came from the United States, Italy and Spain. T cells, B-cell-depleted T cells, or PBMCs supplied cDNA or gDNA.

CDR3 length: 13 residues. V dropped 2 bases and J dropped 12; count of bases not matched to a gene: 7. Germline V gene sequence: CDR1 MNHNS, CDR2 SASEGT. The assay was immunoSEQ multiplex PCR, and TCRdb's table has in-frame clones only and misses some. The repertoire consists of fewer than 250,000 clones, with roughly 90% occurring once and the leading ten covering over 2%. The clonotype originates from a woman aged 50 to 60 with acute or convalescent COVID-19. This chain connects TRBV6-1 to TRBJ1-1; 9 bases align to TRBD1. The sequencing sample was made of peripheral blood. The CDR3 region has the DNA TGTGCCAGCAGTGAATCCCGGACAGGGGTGACTTTCTTT. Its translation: CASSESRTGVTFF.